Listed below are T cell receptor beta chains from one sample, sequenced in a study of cytomegalovirus exposure and HLA in healthy donors. TCRdb's table, derived via immunoSEQ multiplex PCR, lists solely in-frame clones and lacks some. The sample shows about 59,000 clones, roughly 80% of them seen only once. Input material: PBMCs. The receptors stem from a woman aged 40 to 55 in good health and CMV-seronegative. Both conserved end residues are part of each CDR3. Fields, in order: V gene, J gene, CDR3 length, clone size, D gene, CDR3 DNA, CDR3 protein. The D gene is left open where the match is weak. Where a row states a size, it is once, few, many or the class of an expanded clone; other rows omit it.

v_call: TRBV18; j_call: TRBJ1-1; cdr3_length: 14; clone_size: NA; d_call: TRBD1; cdr3_nt: TGTGCCAGCTCCCTTGGACAGGGGAACACTGAAGCTTTCTTT; cdr3_aa: CASSLGQGNTEAFF
v_call: TRBV2; j_call: TRBJ2-1; cdr3_length: 15; clone_size: NA; d_call: TRBD2; cdr3_nt: TGTGCCAGCAGTGAATGGAATAGCGGGAGGGATAGGCAGTTCTTC; cdr3_aa: CASSEWNSGRDRQFF
v_call: TRBV30; j_call: TRBJ1-1; cdr3_length: 14; clone_size: NA; d_call: NA; cdr3_nt: TGTGCCTGGAGTGCCTACAGGGAGGGCACTGAAGCTTTCTTT; cdr3_aa: CAWSAYREGTEAFF
v_call: TRBV5-6; j_call: TRBJ2-3; cdr3_length: 16; clone_size: NA; d_call: TRBD2; cdr3_nt: TGTGCCAGCAGCTTAGTGACTAGCGGATCAACAGATACGCAGTATTTT; cdr3_aa: CASSLVTSGSTDTQYF
v_call: TRBV7-3; j_call: TRBJ2-1; cdr3_length: 15; clone_size: NA; d_call: NA; cdr3_nt: TGTGCCAGCAGCTTAACGTTCGCTAGGATCAATGAGCAGTTCTTC; cdr3_aa: CASSLTFARINEQFF
v_call: TRBV7-2; j_call: TRBJ2-7; cdr3_length: 14; clone_size: NA; d_call: NA; cdr3_nt: TGTGCCAGCAGCTTAGTTGGCGGTCCCTACGAGCAGTACTTC; cdr3_aa: CASSLVGGPYEQYF
v_call: TRBV9; j_call: TRBJ2-7; cdr3_length: 15; clone_size: NA; d_call: NA; cdr3_nt: TGTGCCAGCAGCCCCTCCCCCAGTGCAACCTACGAGCAGTACTTC; cdr3_aa: CASSPSPSATYEQYF
v_call: TRBV19; j_call: TRBJ1-2; cdr3_length: 13; clone_size: NA; d_call: TRBD1; cdr3_nt: TGTGCCAGTAGTGACAGGGTTGGGTATGGCTACACCTTC; cdr3_aa: CASSDRVGYGYTF
v_call: TRBV7-9; j_call: TRBJ1-4; cdr3_length: 13; clone_size: NA; d_call: TRBD1; cdr3_nt: TGTTCCGTACAGGGGGCAACTAATGAAAAACTGTTTTTT; cdr3_aa: CSVQGATNEKLFF
v_call: TRBV6-5; j_call: TRBJ1-2; cdr3_length: 13; clone_size: NA; d_call: TRBD1; cdr3_nt: TGTGCCAGCAGTTTGACAGGGGGGGGTGGCTACACCTTC; cdr3_aa: CASSLTGGGGYTF
v_call: TRBV6-5; j_call: TRBJ2-1; cdr3_length: 15; clone_size: NA; d_call: NA; cdr3_nt: TGTGCCAGCAGTTACTCGTGGAGGTTTGGCCATGAGCAGTTCTTC; cdr3_aa: CASSYSWRFGHEQFF
v_call: TRBV4-1; j_call: TRBJ1-4; cdr3_length: 16; clone_size: NA; d_call: NA; cdr3_nt: TGCGCCAGCAGCCTCCCCCGGGAGGGGGTCCTGGAAAAACTGTTTTTT; cdr3_aa: CASSLPREGVLEKLFF
v_call: TRBV28; j_call: TRBJ2-4; cdr3_length: 21; clone_size: once; d_call: TRBD2; cdr3_nt: TGTGCCAGCAGTTTAAAAGGAATGGCGGGAGAAGACATTCAAGCCAAAAACATTCAGTACTTC; cdr3_aa: CASSLKGMAGEDIQAKNIQYF
v_call: TRBV7-3; j_call: TRBJ2-3; cdr3_length: 15; clone_size: NA; d_call: NA; cdr3_nt: TGTGCCAGCAGCTTAAAGGCGGAATACACAGATACGCAGTATTTT; cdr3_aa: CASSLKAEYTDTQYF
v_call: TRBV10-3; j_call: TRBJ1-1; cdr3_length: 14; clone_size: NA; d_call: TRBD1; cdr3_nt: TGTGCCATCAGCAGACAGGGGCAGAACACTGAAGCTTTCTTT; cdr3_aa: CAISRQGQNTEAFF
v_call: TRBV7-3; j_call: TRBJ2-2; cdr3_length: 16; clone_size: NA; d_call: TRBD2; cdr3_nt: TGTGCCAGCAGCACAGGGACTAGCGGAATCACCGGGGAGCTGTTTTTT; cdr3_aa: CASSTGTSGITGELFF
v_call: TRBV2; j_call: TRBJ1-1; cdr3_length: 18; clone_size: NA; d_call: TRBD1; cdr3_nt: TGTGCCAGCAGTGAAGCGCGTACAGGGGGAGTCATGAACACTGAAGCTTTCTTT; cdr3_aa: CASSEARTGGVMNTEAFF
v_call: TRBV4-1; j_call: TRBJ2-1; cdr3_length: 14; clone_size: NA; d_call: TRBD2; cdr3_nt: TGCGCCAGCAGCGACTCTAGCGGGAGCAATGAGCAGTTCTTC; cdr3_aa: CASSDSSGSNEQFF
v_call: TRBV4-3; j_call: TRBJ2-1; cdr3_length: 16; clone_size: NA; d_call: TRBD2; cdr3_nt: TGCGCCAGCAGCCAAGATTGGACTAGCGGGAGCAATGAGCAGTTCTTC; cdr3_aa: CASSQDWTSGSNEQFF
v_call: TRBV2; j_call: TRBJ2-7; cdr3_length: 12; clone_size: once; d_call: NA; cdr3_nt: TGTGCCAGCAGTGGGGACTTCTACGAGCAGTACTTC; cdr3_aa: CASSGDFYEQYF
v_call: TRBV28; j_call: TRBJ1-2; cdr3_length: 14; clone_size: NA; d_call: NA; cdr3_nt: TGTGCCAGCAGTTTACCGGGGGGGGGTTATGGCTACACCTTC; cdr3_aa: CASSLPGGGYGYTF
v_call: TRBV9; j_call: TRBJ2-1; cdr3_length: 16; clone_size: NA; d_call: NA; cdr3_nt: TGTGCCAGCAGCTTACAAGCCGGGAGATTAAACAATGAGCAGTTCTTC; cdr3_aa: CASSLQAGRLNNEQFF
v_call: TRBV5-4; j_call: TRBJ2-6; cdr3_length: 20; clone_size: NA; d_call: NA; cdr3_nt: TGTGCCAGCAGCCCTAAGGGCCCTCAGCGGTTAGGGTCTGGGGCCAACGTCCTGACTTTC; cdr3_aa: CASSPKGPQRLGSGANVLTF
v_call: TRBV9; j_call: TRBJ1-2; cdr3_length: 13; clone_size: NA; d_call: NA; cdr3_nt: TGTGCCAGCAGCTCAGGGCCGCGCGATGGCTACACCTTC; cdr3_aa: CASSSGPRDGYTF
v_call: TRBV7-3; j_call: TRBJ2-5; cdr3_length: 17; clone_size: NA; d_call: TRBD2; cdr3_nt: TGTGCCAGCAGCTTAGGGACTAGCGGGAGTAAGGTGGAGACCCAGTACTTC; cdr3_aa: CASSLGTSGSKVETQYF
v_call: TRBV7-8; j_call: TRBJ2-3; cdr3_length: 17; clone_size: once; d_call: TRBD2; cdr3_nt: TGTGCCAGCAGCCTTACTTCCGGACTAGGGACCACAGATACGCAGTATTTT; cdr3_aa: CASSLTSGLGTTDTQYF
v_call: TRBV6-1; j_call: TRBJ1-1; cdr3_length: 13; clone_size: NA; d_call: NA; cdr3_nt: TGTGCCAGCAGTCGGGTCATGAACACTGAAGCTTTCTTT; cdr3_aa: CASSRVMNTEAFF
v_call: TRBV5-6; j_call: TRBJ2-1; cdr3_length: 15; clone_size: NA; d_call: TRBD2; cdr3_nt: TGTGCCAGCAGCGGCGGACTAGCGGAGGGCGTTGAGCAGTTCTTC; cdr3_aa: CASSGGLAEGVEQFF
v_call: TRBV7-9; j_call: TRBJ2-3; cdr3_length: 17; clone_size: few; d_call: TRBD2; cdr3_nt: TGTGCCAGCAGCCTATGGACTAGCGGGAGCCTTTCGGATACGCAGTATTTT; cdr3_aa: CASSLWTSGSLSDTQYF
v_call: TRBV7-9; j_call: TRBJ1-5; cdr3_length: 17; clone_size: NA; d_call: NA; cdr3_nt: TGTGCCAGCACCCCCCGTCGCAGGGAATCAGACAATCAGCCCCAGCATTTT; cdr3_aa: CASTPRRRESDNQPQHF
v_call: TRBV25-1; j_call: TRBJ2-1; cdr3_length: 16; clone_size: NA; d_call: TRBD2; cdr3_nt: TGTGCCAGCAGTGAATTGGGTAGCGGGAGGTATCATGAGCAGTTCTTC; cdr3_aa: CASSELGSGRYHEQFF
v_call: TRBV4-3; j_call: TRBJ2-7; cdr3_length: 17; clone_size: NA; d_call: TRBD2; cdr3_nt: TGCGCCAGCAGCCAAGAGGTTGGACTAGCGGGAGTCTACGAGCAGTACTTC; cdr3_aa: CASSQEVGLAGVYEQYF
v_call: TRBV29-1; j_call: TRBJ2-7; cdr3_length: 13; clone_size: NA; d_call: NA; cdr3_nt: TGCAGCGTTAAGACAGAGATCTCCTACGAGCAGTACTTC; cdr3_aa: CSVKTEISYEQYF
v_call: TRBV5-1; j_call: TRBJ1-1; cdr3_length: 16; clone_size: once; d_call: TRBD1; cdr3_nt: TGCGCCAGCAGCTTATTAGGGACAGGGGGCGCGGCTGAAGCTTTCTTT; cdr3_aa: CASSLLGTGGAAEAFF
v_call: TRBV18; j_call: TRBJ1-1; cdr3_length: 13; clone_size: NA; d_call: NA; cdr3_nt: TGTGCCAGCTCACCGGGGAGGAACACTGAAGCTTTCTTT; cdr3_aa: CASSPGRNTEAFF
v_call: TRBV7-2; j_call: TRBJ2-2; cdr3_length: 13; clone_size: once; d_call: NA; cdr3_nt: TGTGCCAGCAGCCCCGGTAGGGGCGGGGAGCTGTTTTTT; cdr3_aa: CASSPGRGGELFF
v_call: TRBV4-1; j_call: TRBJ2-5; cdr3_length: 15; clone_size: NA; d_call: NA; cdr3_nt: TGCGCCAGCAGCCAAGATGCCGGGTACCAAGAGACCCAGTACTTC; cdr3_aa: CASSQDAGYQETQYF
v_call: TRBV5-1; j_call: TRBJ1-6; cdr3_length: 14; clone_size: NA; d_call: NA; cdr3_nt: TGCGCCAGCAGCTTACAGGGTGATAATTCACCCCTCCACTTT; cdr3_aa: CASSLQGDNSPLHF